This TCR beta chain was documented in a study of neurological immune-mediated disorders. Study observations and caveats: The most TCR clonal expansion was seen in HTLV-1-associated myelopathy, whereas the least was seen in multiple sclerosis, below the level in healthy controls.

This clonotype appeared many times. Its antigen is undetermined. TCRdb re-called the 5' RACE reads through MiXCR, storing one row per CDR3 protein. The data show about 19,000 distinct CDR3 sequences, about 2.5% seen once. The V gene lost 3 bases and the J gene lost 1 base, with 11 bases spanning the gap. There are 15 residues in the CDR3. The germline V gene has CDR1 SGHTA and CDR2 FQGNSA. The sequenced material came from PBMCs. This receptor was obtained from a woman under 30 with multiple sclerosis. J is TRBJ2-3 and V is TRBV7-2; D is perhaps TRBD2 (5 bases). The CDR3 protein is CASSFAGSRTDTQYF. CDR3 in DNA: TGTGCCAGCAGCTTTGCGGGTTCCCGCACAGATACGCAGTATTTT.